This T cell receptor (beta chain) was captured by sequencing in a study of blood T cell repertoires in COVID-19. Overall study context: The samples span acute and convalescent COVID-19 from the United States, Italy and Spain. In each case, the material was cDNA or gDNA derived from T cells, B-cell-depleted T cells, or PBMCs.

The J segment lost 7 bases and the V segment lost 5 bases, leaving 4 bases of the junction unmatched. The CDR3 loop spans 13 amino acids. CDR1 and CDR2 from the germline V gene are GTSNPN and SVGIG (reference sequence). In the authors' methods: Reference gene primer amplification yielded estimated nucleated cell counts. The protocol was immunoSEQ multiplex PCR, while the TCRdb copy is restricted to in-frame clones and leaves out a portion. V and J calls and clone size are those listed in that table; D and trimming were worked out from the DNA. The profile shows tens of thousands of clones, more than 75% of them singletons.

V is TRBV30 and J is TRBJ1-6; 8 bases agree with TRBD1. The clonotype was recovered from a human donor with active COVID-19. The donor label of this sample is uncertain. Material: peripheral blood. CDR3 in amino acids: CAWATGGNSPLHF. The CDR3 DNA reads as TGTGCCTGGGCCACAGGGGGGAATTCACCCCTCCACTTT.